This record covers a single T cell receptor (beta chain). The data belong to a study of technical replicates of blood from several donors. The assay was immunoSEQ multiplex PCR, and TCRdb's table has in-frame clones only and misses some. The sample shows tens of thousands of clones, around 94% of them seen only once. With 3 bases removed from V and 4 bases from J, the gap between germline ends came to 21 bases. This CDR3 has 17 residues. Germline V CDR1 and CDR2: LNHDA, SQIVND (reference sequence). The chain is built from TRBV19 and TRBJ1-1; D might be TRBD1 (5 bases). The sequenced material came from T cells isolated from PBMCs. The TCR comes from a human donor in good health. The CDR3 loop reads CASSMWGWQGVGTEAFF. The CDR3 nucleotides are TGTGCCAGTAGTATGTGGGGATGGCAGGGCGTCGGCACTGAAGCTTTCTTT.